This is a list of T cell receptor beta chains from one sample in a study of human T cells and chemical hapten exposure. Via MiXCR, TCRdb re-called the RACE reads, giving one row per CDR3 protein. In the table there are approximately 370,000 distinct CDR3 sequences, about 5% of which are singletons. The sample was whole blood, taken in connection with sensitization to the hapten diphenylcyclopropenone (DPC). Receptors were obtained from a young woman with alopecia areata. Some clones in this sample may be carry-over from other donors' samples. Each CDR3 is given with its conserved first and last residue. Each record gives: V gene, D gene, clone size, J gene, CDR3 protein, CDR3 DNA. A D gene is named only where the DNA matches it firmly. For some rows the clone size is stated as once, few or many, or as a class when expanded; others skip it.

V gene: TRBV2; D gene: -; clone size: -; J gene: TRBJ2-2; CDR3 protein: CASLGHANTGELFF; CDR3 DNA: TGTGCCAGCTTGGGACATGCGAACACCGGGGAGCTGTTTTTT
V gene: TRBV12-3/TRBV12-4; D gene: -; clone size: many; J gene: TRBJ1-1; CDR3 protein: CASSKDRDHTEAFF; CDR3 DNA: TGTGCCAGCAGCAAAGACAGAGACCACACTGAAGCTTTCTTT
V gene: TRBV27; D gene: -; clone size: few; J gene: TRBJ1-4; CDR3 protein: CASSTYPTGVEEKLFF; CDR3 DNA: TGTGCCAGCAGTACCTACCCCACCGGGGTAGAGGAAAAACTGTTTTTT
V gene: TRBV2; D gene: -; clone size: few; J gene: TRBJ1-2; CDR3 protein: CASSDNLDFLYGYTF; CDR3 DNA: TGTGCCAGCAGTGATAACCTGGACTTTCTCTATGGCTACACCTTC
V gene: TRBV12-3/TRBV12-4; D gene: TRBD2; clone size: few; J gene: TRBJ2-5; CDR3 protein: CASSLERSGGAETQYF; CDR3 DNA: TGTGCCAGCAGTTTAGAACGGAGCGGGGGGGCGGAGACCCAGTACTTC
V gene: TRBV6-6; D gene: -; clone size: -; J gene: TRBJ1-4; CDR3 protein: CASSHVSGGNEKLFF; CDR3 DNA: TGTGCCAGCAGCCACGTTAGTGGGGGAAATGAAAAACTGTTTTTT
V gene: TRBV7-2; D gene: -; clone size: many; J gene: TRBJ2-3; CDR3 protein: CASSFVTGDTQYF; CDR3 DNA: TGTGCCAGCAGCTTTGTCACAGGGGATACGCAGTATTTT
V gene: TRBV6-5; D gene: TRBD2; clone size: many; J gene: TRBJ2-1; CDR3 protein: CASSATGTSLNLEQFF; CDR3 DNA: TGTGCCAGCAGCGCTACCGGGACTAGCTTGAATCTCGAGCAGTTCTTC
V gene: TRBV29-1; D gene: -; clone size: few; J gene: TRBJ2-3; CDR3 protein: CSVAEAGSTDTQYF; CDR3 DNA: TGCAGCGTTGCCGAGGCGGGGAGCACAGATACGCAGTATTTT
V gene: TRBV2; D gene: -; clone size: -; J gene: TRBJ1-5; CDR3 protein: CASSEETAYSNQPQHF; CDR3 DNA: TGTGCCAGCAGTGAAGAAACAGCTTATAGCAATCAGCCCCAGCATTTT
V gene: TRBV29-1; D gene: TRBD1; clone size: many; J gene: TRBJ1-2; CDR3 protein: CSADPGTGDGYTF; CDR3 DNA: TGCAGCGCCGATCCCGGGACAGGGGATGGCTACACCTTC
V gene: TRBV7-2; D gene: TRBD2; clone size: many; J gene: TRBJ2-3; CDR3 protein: CASSYSGGADTDTQYF; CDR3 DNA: TGTGCCAGCAGCTATAGCGGGGGGGCCGACACAGATACGCAGTATTTT
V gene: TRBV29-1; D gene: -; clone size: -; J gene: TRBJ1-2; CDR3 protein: CSVNGDGINYGYTF; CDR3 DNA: TGCAGCGTAAACGGGGACGGGATCAACTATGGCTACACCTTC
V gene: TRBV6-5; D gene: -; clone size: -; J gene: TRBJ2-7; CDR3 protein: CASSDRSPSYEQYF; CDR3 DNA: TGTGCCAGCAGTGACAGGTCCCCCTCCTACGAGCAGTACTTC
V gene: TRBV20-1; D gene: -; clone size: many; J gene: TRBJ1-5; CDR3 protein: CSAISSVGQPQHF; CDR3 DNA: TGCAGTGCTATAAGCAGCGTGGGTCAGCCCCAGCATTTT
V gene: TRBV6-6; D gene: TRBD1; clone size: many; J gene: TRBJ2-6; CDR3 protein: CASSGQGEANVLTF; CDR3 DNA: TGTGCCAGCAGTGGACAGGGCGAGGCCAACGTCCTGACTTTC
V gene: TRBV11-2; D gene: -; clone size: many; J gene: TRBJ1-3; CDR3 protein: CASSLGRTAGNTIYF; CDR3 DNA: TGTGCCAGCAGCTTAGGCAGGACAGCTGGAAACACCATATATTTT
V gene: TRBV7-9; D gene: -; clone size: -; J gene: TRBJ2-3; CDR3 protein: CASSGDLTGPSTDTQYF; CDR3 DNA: TGTGCCAGCAGCGGGGACTTGACAGGGCCAAGCACAGATACGCAGTATTTT
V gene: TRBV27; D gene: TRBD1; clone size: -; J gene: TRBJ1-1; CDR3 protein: CVSSPRTGGTEAFF; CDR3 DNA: TGTGTCAGCAGTCCCCGTACAGGGGGCACTGAAGCTTTCTTT
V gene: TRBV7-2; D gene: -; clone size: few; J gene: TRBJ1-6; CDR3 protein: CASRLDNPLAPLHF; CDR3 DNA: TGTGCCAGCAGACTCGACAATCCCCTAGCACCCCTCCACTTT
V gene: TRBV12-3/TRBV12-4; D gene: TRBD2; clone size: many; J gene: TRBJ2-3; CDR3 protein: CASSGTSGNTQYF; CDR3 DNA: TGTGCCAGCAGCGGGACTAGCGGCAATACGCAGTATTTT
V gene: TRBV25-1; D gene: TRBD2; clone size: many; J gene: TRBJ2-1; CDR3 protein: CASSGATSGPSYNEQFF; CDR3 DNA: TGTGCCAGCAGTGGAGCGACTAGCGGGCCTTCCTACAATGAGCAGTTCTTC
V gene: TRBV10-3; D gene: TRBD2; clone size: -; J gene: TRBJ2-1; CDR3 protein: CAISESRSGGSEQFF; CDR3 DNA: TGTGCCATCAGTGAGTCGAGAAGCGGGGGAAGTGAGCAGTTCTTC
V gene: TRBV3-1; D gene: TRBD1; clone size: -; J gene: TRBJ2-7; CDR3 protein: CASSPPGQALYEQYF; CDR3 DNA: TGTGCCAGCAGCCCACCGGGACAGGCTCTCTACGAGCAGTACTTC
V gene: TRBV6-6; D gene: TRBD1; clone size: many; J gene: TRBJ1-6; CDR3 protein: CASSRQGYNSPLHF; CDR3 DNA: TGTGCCAGCAGTAGACAGGGGTATAATTCACCCCTCCACTTT
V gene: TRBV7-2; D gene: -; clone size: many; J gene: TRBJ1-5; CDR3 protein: CASSSAGNQPQHF; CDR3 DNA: TGTGCCAGCAGCTCAGCGGGCAATCAGCCCCAGCATTTT